This TCR beta chain was retrieved from a study of T cells after yellow fever vaccination. UMIs and a universal primer site were added when TCR cDNA was made by 5'RACE template switching. TCRdb redid the calling of the 5' RACE reads with MiXCR, one entry per CDR3 protein. Of around 300,000 distinct CDR3 sequences listed, roughly 4.3% are singletons. With 3 bases clipped from V and 3 bases from J, the junction kept 7 bases outside the gene matches. Germline V gene sequence: CDR1 SGDLS, CDR2 YYNGEE. This CDR3 has 16 amino acids. The sequence came from a man between 18 and 35 years old who received the YFV17D yellow fever vaccine. The source was PBMCs, collected 5 days after the yellow fever booster vaccination. The J gene is TRBJ2-5, the V gene TRBV9; TRBD2 matches at 11 bases. The CDR3 DNA follows: TGTGCCAGCAGCGACCCGGGGACTAGCGGAAAAGAGACCCAGTACTTC. Residues: CASSDPGTSGKETQYF.